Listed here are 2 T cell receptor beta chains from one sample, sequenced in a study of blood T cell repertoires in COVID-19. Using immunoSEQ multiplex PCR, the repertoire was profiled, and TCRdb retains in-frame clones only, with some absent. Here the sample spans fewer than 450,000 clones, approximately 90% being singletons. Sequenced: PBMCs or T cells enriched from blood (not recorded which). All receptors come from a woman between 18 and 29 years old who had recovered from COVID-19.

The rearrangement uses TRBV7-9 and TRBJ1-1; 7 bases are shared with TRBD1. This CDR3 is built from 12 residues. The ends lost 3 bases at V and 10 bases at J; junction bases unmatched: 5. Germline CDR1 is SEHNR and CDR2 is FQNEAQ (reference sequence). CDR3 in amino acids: CASSFKGAGAFF. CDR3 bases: TGTGCCAGCAGCTTTAAGGGGGCGGGAGCTTTCTTT.

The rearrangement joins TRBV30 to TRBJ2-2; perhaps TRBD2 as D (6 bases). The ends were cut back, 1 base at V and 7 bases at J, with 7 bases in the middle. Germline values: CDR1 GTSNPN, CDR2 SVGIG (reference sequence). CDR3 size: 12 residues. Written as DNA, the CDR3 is TGTGCCTGGAGTGGGGGGGTCGGGGAGCTGTTTTTT. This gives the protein CAWSGGVGELFF.